The sequence of this T cell receptor beta chain was determined in a study of regulatory T cells in long-lasting Graves disease. CDR3-region Arm-PCR and iRepertoire HTBI primers produced the TCR beta libraries. TCRdb reprocessed the multiplex PCR reads with MiXCR, giving one entry per CDR3 protein. The repertoire consists of about 290,000 distinct CDR3 sequences, with approximately 20% occurring once and the leading ten covering approximately 53%. Time point specified: persistent/refractory GD, antithyroid drugs over 5 years with positive TRAb. Researchers made the TCR library from RNA that was extracted from PBMCs. This clonotype was seen more than once but under ten times. The CDR3 consists of 18 residues. V shed 1 base and J shed 0 bases, with 18 bases lying between them. The germline gives CDR1 GTSNPN, CDR2 SVGIG (reference sequence).

The sequence was collected from a female donor with Graves disease. The source material was peripheral blood mononuclear cells (PBMCs), sampled when the disease was refractory, from a patient treated with antithyroid drugs. The chain links TRBV30 to TRBJ2-2; D not resolved. The CDR3 bases are TGTGCCTGGAGTGCCGACGAGCCAGCCTACGCGAACACCGGGGAGCTGTTTTTT. This sequence encodes CAWSADEPAYANTGELFF.